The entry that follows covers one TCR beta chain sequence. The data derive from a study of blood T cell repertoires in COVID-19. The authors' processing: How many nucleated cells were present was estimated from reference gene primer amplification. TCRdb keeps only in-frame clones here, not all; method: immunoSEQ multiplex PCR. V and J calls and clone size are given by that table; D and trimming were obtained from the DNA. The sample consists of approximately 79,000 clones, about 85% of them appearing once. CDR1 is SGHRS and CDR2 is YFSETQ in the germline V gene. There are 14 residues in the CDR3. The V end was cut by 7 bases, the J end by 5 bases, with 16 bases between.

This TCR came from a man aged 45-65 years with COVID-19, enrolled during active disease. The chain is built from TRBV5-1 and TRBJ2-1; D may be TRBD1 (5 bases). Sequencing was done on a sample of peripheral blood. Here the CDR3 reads CASADSLAHNEQFF. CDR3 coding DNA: TGCGCCAGCGCAGACAGTCTGGCCCACAATGAGCAGTTCTTC.